The 21 T cell receptor beta chains given below trace back to one sample, sequenced in a study of T-cell reconstitution after alpha-beta-depleted transplantation in children. TCRbeta library preparation incorporated unique molecular identifiers. TCRdb processed the PCR reads anew with MiXCR; each CDR3 protein has one entry. The top ten clones hold roughly 30% of a sample with about 980,000 distinct CDR3 sequences, 25% to 30% of them seen once. The sequencing used PBMCs, mostly from graft donor cells, collected 360 days after TCRalphabeta/CD19-depleted stem cell transplant. These TCRs come from a boy less than two years old who had a stem cell transplant for SCID, so the T cells may come from the graft donor.

This clonotype was observed a handful of times. The V gene is TRBV12-3 or TRBV12-4, the J gene TRBJ1-6; no reliable D call. The CDR3 sequence is 13 residues long. Trimming stripped 3 bases from V and 11 bases from J, with 11 bases between. Here the CDR3 reads CASSFEGYAPLHF. The CDR3, as DNA: TGTGCCAGCAGTTTCGAAGGCTATGCACCCCTCCACTTT.

This clonotype was observed a few times. The chain carries TRBV12-3 or TRBV12-4 and TRBJ2-5; 8 nucleotides align to TRBD2. J was trimmed by 7 bases and V by 3 bases; bases with no gene match: 10. This CDR3 comprises 15 residues. CDR3 residues: CASSLGLGVSGTQYF. Written as DNA, the CDR3 is TGTGCCAGCAGTTTGGGACTAGGGGTTTCTGGGACCCAGTACTTC.

This clonotype was found a few times. The V gene is TRBV12-3 or TRBV12-4, the J gene TRBJ2-4; no definite D call. V shed 5 bases and J shed 0 bases, with 5 bases lying between them. This CDR3 is 13 amino acids long. The CDR3 DNA reads TGTGCCAGCAGTCACCTAGCCAAAAACATTCAGTACTTC. It is translated as CASSHLAKNIQYF.

This clonotype has only a few counts. This chain connects TRBV20-1 to TRBJ1-1; no clear D. Germline CDR1 and CDR2: DFQATT and SNEGSKA (reference sequence). This CDR3 contains 14 residues. The ends were cut back, 1 base at V and 1 base at J, with 10 bases in the middle. The CDR3 protein is CSARVGSTNTEAFF. CDR3 sequence (DNA): TGCAGTGCTAGAGTGGGGTCGACGAACACTGAAGCTTTCTTT.

This clonotype occurred a few times. In DNA form, the CDR3 reads TGCAGTGCTAGAGTCTCTGGTTCTCCTACGCAGTATTTT. Amino acids: CSARVSGSPTQYF. The chain has TRBV20-1 and TRBJ2-3; D ambiguous. There are 13 residues in the CDR3. The germline CDR1 and CDR2 sequences are DFQATT and SNEGSKA (reference sequence). The V gene lost 1 base and the J gene lost 8 bases, with 13 bases spanning the gap.

The V call is TRBV24-1, the J call TRBJ2-3; unclear D gene. Germline assignment: CDR1 KGHDR and CDR2 SFDVKD. There are 13 residues in the CDR3. Trimming stripped 5 bases from V and 2 bases from J, with 7 bases between. CDR3 bases: TGTGCCACCAGTGCCCGTGTCACAGATACGCAGTATTTT. It encodes CATSARVTDTQYF.

This clonotype was observed many times. The rearrangement links TRBV24-1 to TRBJ2-3, with D unresolved. Trimming took off 4 bases at V and 3 bases at J, with 4 bases between the two ends. This CDR3 is built from 12 residues. Germline CDR1 reads KGHDR; CDR2 reads SFDVKD. This CDR3 is CATSEGTDTQYF. The CDR3 nucleotides read TGTGCCACCAGTGAAGGTACAGATACGCAGTATTTT.

The table lists this clonotype with a few counts. The chain carries TRBV12-3 or TRBV12-4 and TRBJ1-5; 12 bases match TRBD1. The CDR3 extends over 16 amino acids. J lost 5 bases, V lost 1 base, and 3 bases had no gene match. The CDR3 here is CASSLGRDRGHQPQHF. The CDR3 region has the DNA TGTGCCAGCAGTTTAGGCCGGGACAGGGGGCATCAGCCCCAGCATTTT.

CDR3 amino acids: CASSPGPMGETQYF. The CDR3 nucleotides are TGTGCCAGCAGCCCCGGGCCGATGGGCGAGACCCAGTACTTC. This chain connects TRBV5-6 to TRBJ2-5, with D uncertain. The germline gives CDR1 SGHDT, CDR2 YYEEEE. The V gene lost 4 bases and the J gene lost 5 bases, with 15 bases spanning the gap. There are 14 residues in the CDR3.

The chain is built from TRBV28 and TRBJ2-7, with D possibly matching TRBD2 (6 bases). This CDR3 has 16 amino acids. The germline V and J ends were trimmed by 6 bases and 0 bases, with 18 bases remaining between them. Germline V lookup: CDR1 MDHEN, CDR2 SYDVKM. CDR3 nucleotide sequence: TGTGCCAGCAGGGACCCCGGGACTCCACGCTCCTACGAGCAGTACTTC. This translates into CASRDPGTPRSYEQYF.

This clonotype was recorded at least ten times. The rearrangement links TRBV9 to TRBJ2-3; 14 nucleotides line up with TRBD2. Trimming at V came to 4 bases and at J to 6 bases, leaving 4 bases not matched to a gene. The CDR3 totals 15 residues. The germline V gene has CDR1 SGDLS and CDR2 YYNGEE. The CDR3 DNA reads as TGTGCCAGCAGCTACGGACTAGCGGGGGGCGATACGCAGTATTTT. This translates into CASSYGLAGGDTQYF.

CDR3 DNA sequence: TGCGCCAGCAGCCATACAGGGGGCGTCGCTGAAGCTTTCTTT. It is translated as CASSHTGGVAEAFF. This chain connects TRBV4-3 to TRBJ1-1, with TRBD1 identical over 9 bases. V trimming: 3 bases; J trimming: 6 bases; junction bases outside the gene matches: 5. In germline, CDR1 is LGHNA, CDR2 YSLEER. The CDR3 covers 14 residues.

This clonotype has more than one count but fewer than ten. The chain carries TRBV12-3 or TRBV12-4 and TRBJ2-7, with TRBD1 matching over 8 bases. The CDR3 is made up of 14 amino acids. Trimming cost V 2 bases and J 9 bases; bases outside gene matches: 9. CDR3 amino acids: CASSLTPQGAPQYF. CDR3 coding DNA: TGTGCCAGCAGTTTAACCCCCCAGGGGGCACCGCAGTACTTC.

This clonotype was recorded a few times. The chain is built from TRBV11-2 and TRBJ1-1; maybe TRBD1 (5 bases). The V and J ends lost 1 base and 5 bases respectively, with 11 bases between them. From germline, CDR1 is SGHAT and CDR2 FQNNGV. This CDR3 is 14 amino acids long. The CDR3 region has the DNA TGTGCCAGCAGCTTAGGGGGGTGGAAGACTGAAGCTTTCTTT. Protein product: CASSLGGWKTEAFF. Filled out from reference TRBV11-2 and TRBJ1-1, the complete variable domain reads EAGVAQSPRYKIIEKRQSVAFWCNPISGHATLYWYQQILGQGPKLLIQFQNNGVVDDSQLPKDRFSAERLKGVDSTLKIQPAKLEDSAVYLCASSLGGWKTEAFFGQGTRLTVV.

The chain has TRBV20-1 and TRBJ2-5; D remains ambiguous. This CDR3 contains 15 residues. V lost 0 bases and J 1 base, leaving 12 bases between the germline ends. Per the germline V gene, CDR1 is DFQATT and CDR2 is SNEGSKA (reference sequence). The CDR3 DNA sequence: TGCAGTGCTAGAGATATTGGCAGATCCCAAGAGACCCAGTACTTC. Its translation: CSARDIGRSQETQYF.

This clonotype was found a few times. This chain uses TRBV20-1 with TRBJ1-5, with 8 bases that match TRBD1. The germline V gene has CDR1 DFQATT and CDR2 SNEGSKA (reference sequence). Trimming removed 5 bases from V and 3 bases from J; junction bases left unmatched: 6. This CDR3 spans 14 amino acids. The CDR3 region is CSAATGGNNQPQHF. The DNA of the CDR3 is TGCAGTGCTGCCACAGGGGGAAACAATCAGCCCCAGCATTTT.

CDR3: CASKDRNSPLHF. CDR3 in DNA: TGTGCCAGCAAGGATCGTAATTCACCCCTCCACTTT. The chain carries TRBV5-6 and TRBJ1-6, with unresolved D. V was cut by 6 bases and J by 6 bases, with 7 bases left in between. The CDR3 totals 12 residues. Germline V gene data show CDR1 as SGHDT and CDR2 as YYEEEE.

The genes are TRBV20-1 and TRBJ2-5, with 10 bases fitting TRBD1. Germline V gene sequence: CDR1 DFQATT, CDR2 SNEGSKA (reference sequence). The CDR3 covers 17 residues. With V trimmed by 6 bases and J by 5 bases, 18 bases remained unmatched. For the CDR3, the DNA is TGCAGTGCCGATGGCAGAGGCCCCTGGACAGGGGGGGAGACCCAGTACTTC. Protein: CSADGRGPWTGGETQYF.

The chain's CDR3 is CASSLLLGYTGELFF. CDR3 in DNA: TGCGCCAGCAGCCTTCTATTAGGGTACACCGGGGAGCTGTTTTTT. The chain uses TRBV4-1 and TRBJ2-2; D uncertain. This CDR3 comprises 15 residues. CDR1 is MGHRA and CDR2 is YSYEKL in the germline V gene. Trimming pared 4 bases from V and 3 bases from J, leaving 12 bases between.

This clonotype has a handful of counts. The V call is TRBV7-3, the J call TRBJ2-1; D may be TRBD1 (5 bases). CDR3 length: 15 residues. Germline V CDR1 and CDR2: SGHTA, FQGTGA. V was pared by 5 bases and J by 6 bases, with 17 bases between. CDR3 nucleotides: TGTGCCAGCAGCCCCTTCAGGGCCGGACCCAATGAGCAGTTCTTC. Protein sequence: CASSPFRAGPNEQFF.

The table lists this clonotype with a few counts. The chain uses TRBV4-2 and TRBJ2-7, with 9 bases lining up with TRBD2. Per germline, CDR1 LGHNA and CDR2 YNFKEQ. The ends lost 3 bases at V and 2 bases at J; junction bases unmatched: 8. The CDR3 is 16 amino acids. The CDR3 DNA is TGTGCCAGCAGCCAGGAATCGGGGACTAGCCCCTACGAGCAGTACTTC. Protein: CASSQESGTSPYEQYF.